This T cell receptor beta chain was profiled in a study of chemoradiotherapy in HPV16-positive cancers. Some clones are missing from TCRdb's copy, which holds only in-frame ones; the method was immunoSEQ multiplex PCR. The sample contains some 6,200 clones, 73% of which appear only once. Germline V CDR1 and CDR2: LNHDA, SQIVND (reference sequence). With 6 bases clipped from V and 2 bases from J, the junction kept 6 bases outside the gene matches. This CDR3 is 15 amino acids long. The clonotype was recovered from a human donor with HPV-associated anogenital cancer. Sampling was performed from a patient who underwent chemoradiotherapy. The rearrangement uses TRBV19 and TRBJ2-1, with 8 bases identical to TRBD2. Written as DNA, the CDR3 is TGTGCCAGTAGCCTGGGGACTAGTGCCTACAATGAGCAGTTCTTC. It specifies CASSLGTSAYNEQFF. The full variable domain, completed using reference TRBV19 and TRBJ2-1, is DGGITQSPKYLFRKEGQNVTLSCEQNLNHDAMYWYRQDPGQGLRLIYYSQIVNDFQKGDIAEGYSVSREKKESFPLTVTSAQKNPTAFYLCASSLGTSAYNEQFFGPGTRLTVL.